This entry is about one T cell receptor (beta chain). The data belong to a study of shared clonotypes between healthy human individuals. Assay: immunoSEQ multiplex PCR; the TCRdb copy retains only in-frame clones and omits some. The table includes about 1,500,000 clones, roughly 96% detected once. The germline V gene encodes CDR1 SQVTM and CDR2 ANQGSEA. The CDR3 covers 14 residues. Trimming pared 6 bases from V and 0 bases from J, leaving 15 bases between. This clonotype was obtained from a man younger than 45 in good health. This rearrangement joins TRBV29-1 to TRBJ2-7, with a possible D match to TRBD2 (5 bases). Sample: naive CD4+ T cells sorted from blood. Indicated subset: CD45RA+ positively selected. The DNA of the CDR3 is TGCAGCGTGGCCTTTCCGGGATCCTCCTACGAGCAGTACTTC. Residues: CSVAFPGSSYEQYF.